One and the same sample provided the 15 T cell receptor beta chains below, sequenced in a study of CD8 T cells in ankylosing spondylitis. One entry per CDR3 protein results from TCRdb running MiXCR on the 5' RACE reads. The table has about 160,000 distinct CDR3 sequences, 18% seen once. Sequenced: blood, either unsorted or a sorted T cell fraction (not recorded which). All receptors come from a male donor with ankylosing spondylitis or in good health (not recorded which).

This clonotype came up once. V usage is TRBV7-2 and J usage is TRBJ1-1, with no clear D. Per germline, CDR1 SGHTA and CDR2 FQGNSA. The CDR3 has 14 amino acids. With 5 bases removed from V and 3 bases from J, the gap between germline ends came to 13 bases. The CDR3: CASSLTARYTEAFF. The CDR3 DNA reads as TGTGCCAGCAGCCTGACTGCCCGCTACACTGAAGCTTTCTTT.

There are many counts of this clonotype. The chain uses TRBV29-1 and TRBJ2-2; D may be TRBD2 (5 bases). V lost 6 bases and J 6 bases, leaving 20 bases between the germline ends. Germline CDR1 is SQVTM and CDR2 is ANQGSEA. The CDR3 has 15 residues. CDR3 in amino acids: CSVGFGTSWSGELFF. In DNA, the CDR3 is TGCAGCGTGGGGTTCGGTACTAGTTGGTCCGGGGAGCTGTTTTTT.

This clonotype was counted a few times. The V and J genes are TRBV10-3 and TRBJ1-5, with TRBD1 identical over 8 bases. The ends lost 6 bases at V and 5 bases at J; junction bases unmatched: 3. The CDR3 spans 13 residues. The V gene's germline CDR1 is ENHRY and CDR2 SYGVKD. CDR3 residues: CAIRGQGDQPQHF. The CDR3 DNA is TGTGCCATCAGAGGACAGGGAGATCAGCCCCAGCATTTT.

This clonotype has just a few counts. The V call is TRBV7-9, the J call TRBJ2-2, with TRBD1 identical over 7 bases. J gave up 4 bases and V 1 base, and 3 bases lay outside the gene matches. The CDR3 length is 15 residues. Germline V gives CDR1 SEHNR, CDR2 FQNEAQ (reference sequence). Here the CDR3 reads CASSLDGTATGELFF. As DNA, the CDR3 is TGTGCCAGCAGCTTAGATGGGACAGCCACCGGGGAGCTGTTTTTT.

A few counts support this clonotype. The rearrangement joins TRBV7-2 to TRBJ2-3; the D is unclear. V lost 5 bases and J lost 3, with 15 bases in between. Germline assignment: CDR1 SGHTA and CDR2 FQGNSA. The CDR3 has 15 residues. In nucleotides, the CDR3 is TGTGCCAGCAGCCCTCGGAGCCCAGGTACAGATACGCAGTATTTT. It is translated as CASSPRSPGTDTQYF.

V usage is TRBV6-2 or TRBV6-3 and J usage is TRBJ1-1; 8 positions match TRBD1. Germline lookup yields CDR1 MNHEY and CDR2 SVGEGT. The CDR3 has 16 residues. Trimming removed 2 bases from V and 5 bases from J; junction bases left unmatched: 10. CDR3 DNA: TGTGCCAGCAGTTACCCGAGGACAGGGTCGGGGACTGAAGCTTTCTTT. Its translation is CASSYPRTGSGTEAFF.

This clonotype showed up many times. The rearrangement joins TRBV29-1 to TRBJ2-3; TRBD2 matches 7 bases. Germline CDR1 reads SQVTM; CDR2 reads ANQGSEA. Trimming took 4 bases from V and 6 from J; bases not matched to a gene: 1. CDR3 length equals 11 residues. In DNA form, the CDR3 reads TGCAGCGTTGGGGAGGGGGATACGCAGTATTTT. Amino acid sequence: CSVGEGDTQYF.

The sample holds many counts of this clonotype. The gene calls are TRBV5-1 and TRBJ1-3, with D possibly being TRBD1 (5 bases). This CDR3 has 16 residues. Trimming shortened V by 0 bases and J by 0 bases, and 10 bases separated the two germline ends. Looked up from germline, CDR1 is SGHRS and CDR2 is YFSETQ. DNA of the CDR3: TGCGCCAGCAGCTTGGGGGGGACGGACTCTGGAAACACCATATATTTT. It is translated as CASSLGGTDSGNTIYF.

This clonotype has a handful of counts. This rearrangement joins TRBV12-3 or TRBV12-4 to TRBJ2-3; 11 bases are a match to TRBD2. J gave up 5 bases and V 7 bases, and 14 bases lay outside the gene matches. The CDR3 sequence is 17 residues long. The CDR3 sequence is CASTAPFSGRAKDTQYF. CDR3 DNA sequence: TGTGCCAGCACCGCCCCCTTTAGCGGGAGGGCCAAAGATACGCAGTATTTT.

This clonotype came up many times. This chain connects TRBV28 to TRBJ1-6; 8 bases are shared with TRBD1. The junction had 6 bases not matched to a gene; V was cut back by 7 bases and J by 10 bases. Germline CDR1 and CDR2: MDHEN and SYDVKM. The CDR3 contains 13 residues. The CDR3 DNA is TGTGCCAGCAATGGGGACAGGCTGTCACCCCTCCACTTT. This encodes CASNGDRLSPLHF.

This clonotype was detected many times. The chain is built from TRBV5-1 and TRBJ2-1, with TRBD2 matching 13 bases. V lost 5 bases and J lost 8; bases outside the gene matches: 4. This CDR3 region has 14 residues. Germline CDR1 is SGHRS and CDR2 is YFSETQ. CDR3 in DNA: TGCGCCAGCAGACCCGGACTAGCGGGGGATGAGCAGTTCTTC. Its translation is CASRPGLAGDEQFF.

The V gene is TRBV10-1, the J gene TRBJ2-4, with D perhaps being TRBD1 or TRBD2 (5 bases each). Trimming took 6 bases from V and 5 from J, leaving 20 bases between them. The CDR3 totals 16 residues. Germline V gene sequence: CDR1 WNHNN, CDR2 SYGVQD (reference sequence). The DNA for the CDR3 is TGCGCCAGCAGCTCTGAATCAGGGCTAGCTCAAAACATTCAGTACTTC. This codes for CASSSESGLAQNIQYF.

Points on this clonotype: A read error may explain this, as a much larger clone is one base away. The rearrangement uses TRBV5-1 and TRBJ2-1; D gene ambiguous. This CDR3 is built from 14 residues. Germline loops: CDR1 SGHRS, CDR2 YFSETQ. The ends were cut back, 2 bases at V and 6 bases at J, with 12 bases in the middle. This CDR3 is CASSFAEICNEQFF. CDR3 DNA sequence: TGCGCCAGCAGCTTCGCAGAGATCTGCAATGAGCAGTTCTTC. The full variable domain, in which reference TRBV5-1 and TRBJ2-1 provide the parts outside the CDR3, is KAGVTQTPRYLIKTRGQQVTLSCSPISGHRSVSWYQQTPGQGLQFLFEYFSETQRNKGNFPGRFSGRQFSNSRSEMNVSTLELGDSALYLCASSFAEICNEQFFGPGTRLTVL.

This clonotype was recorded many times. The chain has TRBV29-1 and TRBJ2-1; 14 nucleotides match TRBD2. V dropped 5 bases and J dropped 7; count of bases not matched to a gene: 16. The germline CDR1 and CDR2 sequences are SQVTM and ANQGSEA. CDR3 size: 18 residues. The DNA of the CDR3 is TGCAGCGTTCCGGGACTAGCGGGGGAGGGACCTGGCTTAAATGAGCAGTTCTTC. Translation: CSVPGLAGEGPGLNEQFF.

The CDR3 DNA follows: TGTGCCAGCAGTTACAGGACTAGCGAGGGCGCCTACGAGCAGTACTTC. Translated, it gives CASSYRTSEGAYEQYF. This sequence joins TRBV6-5 and TRBJ2-7; 9 nucleotides line up with TRBD2. CDR1 and CDR2 (germline): MNHEY, SVGAGI. V was clipped by 2 bases and J by 2 bases; unmatched bases: 7. The CDR3 consists of 16 residues.